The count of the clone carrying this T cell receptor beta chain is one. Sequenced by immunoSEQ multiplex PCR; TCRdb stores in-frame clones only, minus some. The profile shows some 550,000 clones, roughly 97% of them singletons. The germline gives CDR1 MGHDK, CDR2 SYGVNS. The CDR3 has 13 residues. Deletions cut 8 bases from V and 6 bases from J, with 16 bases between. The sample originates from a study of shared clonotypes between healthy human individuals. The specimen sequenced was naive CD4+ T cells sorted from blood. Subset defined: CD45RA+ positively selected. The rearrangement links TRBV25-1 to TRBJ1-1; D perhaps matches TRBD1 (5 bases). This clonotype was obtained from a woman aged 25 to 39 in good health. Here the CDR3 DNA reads TGTGCCAGCCGATTCATAGGGGAATCTGAAGCTTTCTTT. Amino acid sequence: CASRFIGESEAFF.